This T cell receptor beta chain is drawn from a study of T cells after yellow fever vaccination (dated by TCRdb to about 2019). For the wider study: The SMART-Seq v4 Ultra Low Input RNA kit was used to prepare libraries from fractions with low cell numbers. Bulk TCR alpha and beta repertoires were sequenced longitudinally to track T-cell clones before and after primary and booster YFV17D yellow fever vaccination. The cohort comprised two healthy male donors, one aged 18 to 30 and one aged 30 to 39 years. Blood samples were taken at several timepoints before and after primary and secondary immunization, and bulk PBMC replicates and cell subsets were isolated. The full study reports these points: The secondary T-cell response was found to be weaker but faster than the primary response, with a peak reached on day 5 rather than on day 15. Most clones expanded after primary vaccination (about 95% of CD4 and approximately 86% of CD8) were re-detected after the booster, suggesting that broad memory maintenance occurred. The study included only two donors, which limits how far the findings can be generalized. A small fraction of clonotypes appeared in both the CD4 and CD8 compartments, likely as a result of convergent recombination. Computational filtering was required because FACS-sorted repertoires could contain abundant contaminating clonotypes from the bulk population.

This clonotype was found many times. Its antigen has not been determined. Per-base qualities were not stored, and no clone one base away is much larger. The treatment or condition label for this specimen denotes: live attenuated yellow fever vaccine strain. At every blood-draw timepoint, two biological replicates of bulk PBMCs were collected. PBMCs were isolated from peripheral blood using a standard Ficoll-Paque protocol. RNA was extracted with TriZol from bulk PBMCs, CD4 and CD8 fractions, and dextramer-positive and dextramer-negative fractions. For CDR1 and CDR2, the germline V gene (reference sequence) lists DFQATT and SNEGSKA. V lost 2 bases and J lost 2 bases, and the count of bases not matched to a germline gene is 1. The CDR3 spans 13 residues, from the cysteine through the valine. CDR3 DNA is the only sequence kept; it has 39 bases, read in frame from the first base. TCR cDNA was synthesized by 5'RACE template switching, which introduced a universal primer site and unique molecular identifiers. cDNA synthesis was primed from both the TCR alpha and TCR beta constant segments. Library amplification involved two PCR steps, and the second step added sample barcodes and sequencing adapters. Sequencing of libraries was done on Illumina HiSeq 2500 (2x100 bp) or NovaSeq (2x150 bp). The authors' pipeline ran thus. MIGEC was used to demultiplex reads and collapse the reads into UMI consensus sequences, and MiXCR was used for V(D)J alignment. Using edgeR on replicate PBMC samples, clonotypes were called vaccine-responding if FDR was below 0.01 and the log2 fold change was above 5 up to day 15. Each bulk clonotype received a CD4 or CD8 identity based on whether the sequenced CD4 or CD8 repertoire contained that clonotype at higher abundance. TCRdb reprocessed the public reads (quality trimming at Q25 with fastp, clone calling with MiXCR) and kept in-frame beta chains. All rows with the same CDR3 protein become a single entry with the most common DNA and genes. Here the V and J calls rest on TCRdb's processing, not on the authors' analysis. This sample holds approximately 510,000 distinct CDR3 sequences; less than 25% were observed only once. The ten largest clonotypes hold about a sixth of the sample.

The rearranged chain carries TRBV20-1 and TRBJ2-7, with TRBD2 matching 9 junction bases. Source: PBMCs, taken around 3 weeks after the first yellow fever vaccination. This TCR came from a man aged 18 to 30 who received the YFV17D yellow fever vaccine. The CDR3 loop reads CSARPSGAYEQYV. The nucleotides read TGCAGTGCTAGACCTAGCGGGGCCTACGAGCAGTACGTC.